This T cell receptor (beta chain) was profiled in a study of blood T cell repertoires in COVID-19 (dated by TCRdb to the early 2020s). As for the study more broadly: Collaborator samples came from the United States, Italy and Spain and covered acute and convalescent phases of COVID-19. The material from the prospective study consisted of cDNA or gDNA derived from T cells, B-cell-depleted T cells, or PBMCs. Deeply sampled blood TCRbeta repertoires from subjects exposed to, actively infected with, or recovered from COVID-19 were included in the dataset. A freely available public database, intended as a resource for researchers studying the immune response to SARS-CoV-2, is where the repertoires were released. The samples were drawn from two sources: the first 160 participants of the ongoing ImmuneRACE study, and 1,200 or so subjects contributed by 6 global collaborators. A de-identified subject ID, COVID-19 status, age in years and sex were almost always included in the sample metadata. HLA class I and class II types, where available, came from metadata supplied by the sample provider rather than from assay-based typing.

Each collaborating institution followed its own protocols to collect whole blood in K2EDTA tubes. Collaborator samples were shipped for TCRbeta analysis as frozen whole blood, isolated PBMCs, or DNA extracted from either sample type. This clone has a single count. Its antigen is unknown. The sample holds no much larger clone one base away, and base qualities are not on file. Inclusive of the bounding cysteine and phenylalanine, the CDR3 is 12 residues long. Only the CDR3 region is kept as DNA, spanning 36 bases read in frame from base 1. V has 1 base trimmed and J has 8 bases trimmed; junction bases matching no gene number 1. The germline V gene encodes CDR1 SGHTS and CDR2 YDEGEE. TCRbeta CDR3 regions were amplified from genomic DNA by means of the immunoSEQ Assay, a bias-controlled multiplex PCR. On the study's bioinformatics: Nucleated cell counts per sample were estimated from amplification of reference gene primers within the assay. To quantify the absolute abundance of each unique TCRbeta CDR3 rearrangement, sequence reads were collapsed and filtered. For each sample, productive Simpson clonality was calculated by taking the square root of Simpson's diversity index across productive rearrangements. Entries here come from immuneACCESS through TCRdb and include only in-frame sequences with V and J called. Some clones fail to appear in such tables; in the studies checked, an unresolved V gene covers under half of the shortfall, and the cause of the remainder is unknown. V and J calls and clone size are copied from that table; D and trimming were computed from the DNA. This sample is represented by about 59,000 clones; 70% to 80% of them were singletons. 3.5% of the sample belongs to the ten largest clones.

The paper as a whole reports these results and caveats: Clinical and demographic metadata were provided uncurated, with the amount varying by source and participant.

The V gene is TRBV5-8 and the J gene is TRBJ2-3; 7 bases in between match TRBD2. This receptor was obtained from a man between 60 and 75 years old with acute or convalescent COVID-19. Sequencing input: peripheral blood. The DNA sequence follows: TGTGCCAGCAGCTTGCGCGGGAGTACGCAGTATTTT. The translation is CASSLRGSTQYF.